This T cell receptor beta chain is drawn from a study of identical twins. V shed 4 bases, J shed 11 bases, and the junction held 21 bases outside the gene matches. The CDR3 has 18 amino acids. CDR1 is LGHNA, CDR2 YSLEER, per germline. TCRdb processed the 5' RACE reads anew with MiXCR; each CDR3 protein has one entry. The sample has about 430,000 distinct CDR3 sequences, about 18% seen once. Remarks on this clonotype: As yet, its antigen is unknown.

Only healthy Caucasians were included as donors. Study observations and caveats: With abundant cord blood beta clonotypes, insertions were fewer; memory repertoires showed no such pattern.

This TCR was sampled from a man between 50 and 59 years old in good health. This sequence joins TRBV4-3 and TRBJ1-5, with 9 positions matching TRBD1. The sample was naive T cells sorted from blood. The CDR3 region is CASSPSRDRVQAVEAQHF. The CDR3 DNA is TGCGCCAGCAGCCCGTCCCGGGACAGGGTTCAAGCCGTCGAGGCCCAGCATTTT.